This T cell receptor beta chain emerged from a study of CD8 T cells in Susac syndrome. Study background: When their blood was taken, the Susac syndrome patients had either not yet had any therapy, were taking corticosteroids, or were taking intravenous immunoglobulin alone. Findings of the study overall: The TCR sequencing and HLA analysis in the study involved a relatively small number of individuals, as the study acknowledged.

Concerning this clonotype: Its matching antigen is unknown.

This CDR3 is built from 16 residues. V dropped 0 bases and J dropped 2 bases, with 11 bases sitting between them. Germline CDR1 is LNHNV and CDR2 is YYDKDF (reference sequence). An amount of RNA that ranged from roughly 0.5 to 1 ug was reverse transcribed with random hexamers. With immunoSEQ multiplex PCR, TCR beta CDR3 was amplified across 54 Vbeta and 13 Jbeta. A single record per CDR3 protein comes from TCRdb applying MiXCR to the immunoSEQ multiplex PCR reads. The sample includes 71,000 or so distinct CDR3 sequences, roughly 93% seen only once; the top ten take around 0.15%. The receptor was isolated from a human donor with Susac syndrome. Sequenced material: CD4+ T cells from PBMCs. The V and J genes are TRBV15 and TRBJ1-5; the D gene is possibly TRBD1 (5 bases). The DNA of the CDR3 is TGTGCCACCAGCAGAGATGGGTTGGGGGGCAATCAGCCCCAGCATTTT. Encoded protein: CATSRDGLGGNQPQHF.